This TCR beta chain was captured in a study of cytomegalovirus exposure and HLA in healthy donors. Study-wide findings and caveats: As confirmed in vitro, three CMV-associated chains were specific for CMV antigens.

On this clone itself: Its antigen is as yet unknown.

The PCR made use of 60 Vbeta and 13 Jbeta primers. Clones were sequenced by immunoSEQ multiplex PCR, and TCRdb holds only the in-frame ones, with some missing. The table shows about 120,000 clones, with around three quarters occurring only once. Input material: PBMCs. This receptor was taken from a woman in her thirties or forties in good health and CMV-seronegative.

CDR3 loop: CASSHPGGGAGANVLTF. The CDR3 bases are TGCGCCAGCAGCCATCCGGGGGGTGGTGCTGGGGCCAACGTCCTGACTTTC. This chain uses TRBV4-1 with TRBJ2-6, with 7 bases fitting TRBD2. V shed 3 bases and J 2 bases; nucleotides not matched to a gene: 7. CDR3 size: 17 residues. The germline CDR1 and CDR2 sequences are MGHRA and YSYEKL.